This T cell receptor (beta chain) was recorded in a study of beta chain features in type 1 diabetes. Reverse transcription of all isolated RNA meant that expressed TCRB transcripts were sequenced. Generated by immunoSEQ multiplex PCR, the TCRdb table keeps only in-frame clones and is missing some. The sample holds hundreds of thousands of clones; about a sixth are singletons and the top ten take about 0.025%. The germline CDR1 and CDR2 sequences are SGHDT and YYEEEE. CDR3 length equals 15 residues. Deletions cut 4 bases from V and 8 bases from J, with 18 bases between. This TCR was recovered from a woman younger than 30 in good health. The chain joins TRBV5-6 to TRBJ2-2; possible D gene TRBD2, 5 bases. The source material was naive CD4+ T cells from blood. The CDR3 DNA sequence: TGTGCCAGCAGCGGCCCCCCGCGGGTCCTAGGGGAGCTGTTTTTT. This translates into CASSGPPRVLGELFF.